The T cell receptor beta chain under discussion was sequenced for a study of regulatory T cells in long-lasting Graves disease. Assembly of TCR beta libraries relied on iRepertoire HTBI primers together with Arm-PCR of CDR3 regions. MiXCR, applied by TCRdb to the multiplex PCR reads, yields one record per CDR3 protein. The sample has approximately 470,000 distinct CDR3 sequences, 15% to 20% seen once; the top ten hold 9% to 15%. Regarding time point: newly diagnosed GD, antithyroid drugs for less than 3 months. PBMC RNA served as the TCR library source. Study results and caveats: There were preferences for TRBV28, TRBJ1-2 and TRBJ2-5 in persistent disease.

On this clonotype itself: The antigen remains unidentified.

V was clipped by 6 bases and J by 5 bases, with 9 bases between them. Germline CDR1 reads MDHEN; CDR2 reads SYDVKM. CDR3 length: 12 amino acids. Another study also made use of these data, one on T cells in Graves' hyperthyroidism and ophthalmopathy.

The J gene is TRBJ2-3, the V gene TRBV28, with D hard to call. The TCR was taken from a man between 40 and 49 years old with Graves disease. Sequenced material: peripheral blood mononuclear cells (PBMCs), taken at new diagnosis, from a patient treated with antithyroid drugs. The CDR3 reads CASSNSVDTQYF. In DNA form, the CDR3 reads TGTGCCAGCAGCAACAGTGTAGATACGCAGTATTTT. Filled out from reference TRBV28 and TRBJ2-3, the complete variable domain reads DVKVTQSSRYLVKRTGEKVFLECVQDMDHENMFWYRQDPGLGLRLIYFSYDVKMKEKGDIPEGYSVSREKKERFSLILESASTNQTSMYLCASSNSVDTQYFGPGTRLTVL.